What follows are 20 T cell receptor beta chains derived from one specimen sequenced in a study of blood T cells in healthy people across ages. With a J-beta primer mix and a sample-barcoded 5' primer, a second PCR ran about 6 to 11 cycles. In TCRdb, the 5' RACE reads were re-called with MiXCR into one record per CDR3 protein. The sample contains roughly 1,300,000 distinct CDR3 sequences, almost 60% of which appear only once. Sequencing was performed on blood. The receptors here all came from a man between 18 and 29 years old in good health.

The chain links TRBV11-2 to TRBJ2-5, with 7 bases fitting TRBD2. Germline V lookup: CDR1 SGHAT, CDR2 FQNNGV. The CDR3 has 15 residues. Trimming took 6 bases from V and 2 from J; bases not matched to a gene: 9. DNA of the CDR3: TGTGCCAGCAGAAGGTGGCGGGGGAATCAAGAGACCCAGTACTTC. Encoded protein: CASRRWRGNQETQYF. The whole variable domain, filled in from reference TRBV11-2 and TRBJ2-5, reads EAGVAQSPRYKIIEKRQSVAFWCNPISGHATLYWYQQILGQGPKLLIQFQNNGVVDDSQLPKDRFSAERLKGVDSTLKIQPAKLEDSAVYLCASRRWRGNQETQYFGPGTRLLVL.

This clonotype came up once. Relative to the germline gene, one junction end is altered; a read error may explain this. The chain carries TRBV7-2 and TRBJ2-1; TRBD2 aligns across 10 bases. CDR1 is SGHTA and CDR2 is FQGNSA in the germline V gene. The length of the CDR3 is 14 residues. The CDR3 nucleotides read TGTGTCAGCAGCCCTAGCGGGGGCTACAATGAGCAGTTCTTC. Its translation: CVSSPSGGYNEQFF.

This clonotype was seen once. The genes are TRBV15 and TRBJ2-6; D remains ambiguous. Trimming removed 0 bases at V and 1 base at J, with 7 bases between. In germline, CDR1 is LNHNV, CDR2 YYDKDF (reference sequence). CDR3 length: 16 residues. CDR3 in DNA: TGTGCCACCAGCAGAGAGGCGCCGTCTGGGGCCAACGTCCTGACTTTC. It translates to CATSREAPSGANVLTF.

This clonotype occurred a few times. The CDR3 nucleotides are TGCAGCGTTCCCCCGTGGTATTTT. Amino acid sequence: CSVPPWYF. V usage is TRBV29-1 and J usage is TRBJ2-3, with D unclear. This CDR3 spans 8 amino acids. The V end was cut by 5 bases, the J end by 14 bases, with 8 bases between. CDR1 is SQVTM, CDR2 ANQGSEA, per germline.

This clonotype was seen a handful of times. The chain recombines TRBV6-1 with TRBJ2-7, with a weak D call TRBD2 (6 bases). V was shortened by 3 bases and J by 3 bases, with 18 bases between the two germline ends. The CDR3 spans 16 residues. Per the germline V gene, CDR1 is MNHNS and CDR2 is SASEGT. DNA of the CDR3: TGTGCCAGCAGTGAGGGAGGAGGGAGGCGGAACTACGAGCAGTACTTC. Translation gives CASSEGGGRRNYEQYF.

The chain recombines TRBV27 with TRBJ2-7; tentative D call: TRBD1 (5 bases). Between the trimmed V and J ends, which lost 2 bases and 2 bases, there was a span of 16 bases. The germline CDR1 and CDR2 sequences are MNHEY and SMNVEV (reference sequence). The CDR3 has 16 amino acids. In DNA, the CDR3 is TGTGCCAGCAGTTTAACTAAGGCAGGGCCGACCTACGAGCAGTACTTC. It yields the protein CASSLTKAGPTYEQYF.

The chain has TRBV2 and TRBJ2-7; TRBD1 is a possible D gene (6 bases). The CDR3 length is 13 residues. Germline V lookup: CDR1 SNHLY, CDR2 FYNNEI. Trimming stripped 11 bases from V and 3 bases from J, with 17 bases between. The CDR3 sequence: CAVTGTPDYEQYF. CDR3 sequence (DNA): TGTGCCGTTACCGGGACACCCGACTACGAGCAGTACTTC.

V usage is TRBV7-9 and J usage is TRBJ2-1; no definite D call. Trimming shortened V by 6 bases and J by 4 bases, and 16 bases separated the two germline ends. Per the germline V gene, CDR1 is SEHNR and CDR2 is FQNEAQ (reference sequence). This CDR3 is 15 amino acids long. Written as DNA, the CDR3 is TGTGCCAGCAGTAAAACCCACCTCGAGTACAATGAGCAGTTCTTC. It codes for CASSKTHLEYNEQFF.

The chain couples TRBV2 to TRBJ1-1; 7 bases are shared with TRBD1. V gave up 7 bases and J gave up 1 base; unmatched junction bases: 3. This CDR3 has 13 residues. Germline lookup yields CDR1 SNHLY and CDR2 FYNNEI. Here the CDR3 reads CASTGGRNTEAFF. The DNA of the CDR3 is TGTGCCAGCACAGGGGGTAGGAACACTGAAGCTTTCTTT.

This clonotype has more than one count but fewer than ten. V is TRBV7-2 and J is TRBJ2-7; D unclear. Trimming cost V 5 bases and J 0 bases, with 11 bases left between them. Germline V gene lookup returns CDR1 SGHTA and CDR2 FQGNSA. There are 14 residues in the CDR3. The CDR3 is CASSPLPPSYEQYF. CDR3 in DNA: TGTGCCAGCAGCCCCCTTCCCCCCTCCTACGAGCAGTACTTC.

CDR3 sequence (DNA): TGTGCCAGCAGCCAAGATGGACAGACCTTTGGGTCACCCCTCCACTTT. It codes for CASSQDGQTFGSPLHF. The rearrangement joins TRBV14 to TRBJ1-6; possibly TRBD1 for D (6 bases). Trimming cost V 0 bases and J 10 bases, with 16 bases left between them. From germline, CDR1 is SGHDN and CDR2 FVKESK. This CDR3 has 16 amino acids.

The CDR3 reads CASSQDSPPVSGEAFF. The CDR3, as DNA: TGCGCCAGCAGCCAAGATTCCCCCCCCGTGTCGGGTGAAGCTTTCTTT. This chain joins TRBV4-3 and TRBJ1-1; D unresolved. CDR3 length: 16 amino acids. Germline V gene data show CDR1 as LGHNA and CDR2 as YSLEER. Trimming removed 0 bases at V and 7 bases at J, with 18 bases between.

This chain connects TRBV29-1 to TRBJ1-1, with unresolved D. In germline, CDR1 is SQVTM, CDR2 ANQGSEA. The CDR3 consists of 12 residues. Between the trimmed V and J ends, which lost 3 bases and 4 bases, there was a span of 9 bases. The CDR3 sequence is CSVDSSFTEAFF. Here the CDR3 DNA reads TGCAGCGTTGATTCTTCCTTCACTGAAGCTTTCTTT.

The genes are TRBV5-1 and TRBJ1-2; D ambiguous. CDR1 and CDR2 from the germline V gene are SGHRS and YFSETQ. The germline V and J ends were trimmed by 4 bases and 2 bases, with 12 bases remaining between them. The CDR3 has 14 amino acids. CDR3: CASSPGDDNYGYTF. CDR3 DNA: TGCGCCAGCAGCCCGGGAGACGACAACTATGGCTACACCTTC.

This chain links TRBV6-1 with TRBJ2-3; TRBD2 matches 8 bases. The CDR3 runs to 16 residues. Germline CDR1 is MNHNS and CDR2 is SASEGT. Trimming took 4 bases from V and 6 from J; bases not matched to a gene: 12. CDR3 nucleotides: TGTGCCAGCAGTGGCCAGAGCGGGGGACGCTTGGATACGCAGTATTTT. Amino acids: CASSGQSGGRLDTQYF.

The sample holds one count of this clonotype. V and J are TRBV2 and TRBJ1-1, with D possibly matching TRBD1 (6 bases). Germline assignment: CDR1 SNHLY and CDR2 FYNNEI. V lost 2 bases and J 4 bases, leaving 8 bases between the germline ends. The CDR3 spans 13 residues. CDR3 region: CASSETGPTEAFF. The CDR3 nucleotides read TGTGCCAGCAGTGAAACAGGGCCCACTGAAGCTTTCTTT.

The V call is TRBV28, the J call TRBJ1-5, with 11 bases fitting TRBD1. CDR3 length: 15 residues. CDR1 is MDHEN, CDR2 SYDVKM, per germline. V lost 5 bases, J lost 5 bases, and 5 bases stayed unmatched. The CDR3 protein is CASSRRTGGYQPQHF. The DNA for the CDR3 is TGTGCCAGCAGTCGCCGGACAGGGGGCTATCAGCCCCAGCATTTT.

The V call is TRBV7-9, the J call TRBJ2-1, with 10 bases identical to TRBD1. Germline lookup yields CDR1 SEHNR and CDR2 FQNEAQ (reference sequence). Trimming cost V 5 bases and J 9 bases; bases outside gene matches: 13. The CDR3 runs to 16 residues. The DNA for the CDR3 is TGTGCCAGCAGCGACTCCGGGACAGGGGTGGTTGTTGAGCAGTTCTTC. Protein sequence: CASSDSGTGVVVEQFF.

CDR3 residues: CASSYRGDTIYF. In DNA form, the CDR3 reads TGTGCCAGCAGTTACCGCGGGGACACCATATATTTT. V usage is TRBV6-6 and J usage is TRBJ1-3, with D unresolved. The germline V and J ends were trimmed by 2 bases and 8 bases, with 7 bases remaining between them. Germline CDR1 and CDR2: MNHNY and SVGAGI (reference sequence). The CDR3 spans 12 residues.

This clonotype was picked up a small number of times. The gene calls are TRBV20-1 and TRBJ2-2, with D unclear. This CDR3 is 13 amino acids long. Germline V gene lookup returns CDR1 DFQATT and CDR2 SNEGSKA (reference sequence). With 3 bases removed from V and 2 bases from J, the gap between germline ends came to 7 bases. For the CDR3, the DNA is TGCAGTGCTAGCAGGACCAACACCGGGGAGCTGTTTTTT. Its translation: CSASRTNTGELFF.